The sequence of this T cell receptor beta chain was determined in a study of T cells in Graves' hyperthyroidism and ophthalmopathy. The study's findings and limits: Researchers found most expanded thyroid clonotypes above 0.001 in blood as well.

This CDR3 has 15 amino acids. Deletions cut 1 base from V and 1 base from J, with 11 bases between. Germline loops: CDR1 SGHTA, CDR2 FQGNSA. This clonotype was recorded a few times. Its specificity is not known. Reasons for excluding patients were uncontrolled infection, other autoimmune disease, pregnancy or lactation. The investigators amplified TCR beta CDR3 regions from RNA transcripts. HTBI primers were used for first-round RT-PCR of the TCR CDR3. MiXCR was run by TCRdb on the multiplex PCR reads, yielding one entry per CDR3 protein. The sample shows about half a million distinct CDR3 sequences, less than 25% of them seen only once.

This clonotype was obtained from a woman in her 70s with Graves' ophthalmopathy. The V and J genes are TRBV7-2 and TRBJ2-7; a possible D gene is TRBD2 (6 bases). The sequenced sample consisted of blood. CDR3 bases: TGTGCCAGCAGCTTAGATAGCGGACCGTCCTACGAGCAGTACTTC. Its translation: CASSLDSGPSYEQYF.